This T cell receptor (beta chain) was sequenced in a study of OX40 agonist ivuxolimab in advanced cancers. Study-level background: Patients achieving partial responses numbered three: one hepatocellular carcinoma case and two cutaneous melanoma cases.

This clone has a handful of counts. There are 11 residues in the CDR3. Method: immunoSEQ multiplex PCR; TCRdb's copy keeps in-frame clones and lacks some. This table holds 75,000 to 95,000 clones, roughly 85% found once. Excluded were patients having autoimmune disease history or systemic immunosuppression. Sampled blood was obtained at baseline, cycle 4 day 1, and cycle 7 day 1. This TCR came from an adult with an advanced solid tumor such as melanoma, head and neck, liver or kidney cancer. Sequenced material: CD4+ or CD8+ T cells sorted from blood, taken in a trial of the OX40 agonist ivuxolimab. The chain employs TRBV12-1 and TRBJ1-5. TRBV12-1 is labeled a pseudogene. For the CDR3, the DNA is TGTGCCAGCAGCTTAATAAAGCCCCAGCATTTT. It specifies CASSLIKPQHF.